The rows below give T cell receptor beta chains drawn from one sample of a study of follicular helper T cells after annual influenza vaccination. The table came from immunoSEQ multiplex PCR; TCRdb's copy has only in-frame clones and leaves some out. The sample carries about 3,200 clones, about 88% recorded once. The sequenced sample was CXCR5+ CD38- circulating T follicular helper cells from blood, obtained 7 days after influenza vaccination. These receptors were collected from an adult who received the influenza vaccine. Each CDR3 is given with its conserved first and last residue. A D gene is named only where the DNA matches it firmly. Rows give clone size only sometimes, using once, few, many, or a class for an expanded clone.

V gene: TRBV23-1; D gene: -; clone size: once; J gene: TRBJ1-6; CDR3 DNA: TGCGCCAACGGGCTTCATAATTCACCCCTCCACTTT; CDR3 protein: CANGLHNSPLHF
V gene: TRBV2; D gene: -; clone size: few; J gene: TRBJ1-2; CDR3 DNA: TGTGCCAGCAGCCAGGGTAACTATGGCTACACCTTC; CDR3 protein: CASSQGNYGYTF
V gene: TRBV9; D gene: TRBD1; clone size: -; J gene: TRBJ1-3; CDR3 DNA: TGTGCCAGCAGCGGTACCCGGGACAGGGGCACTGGAAACACCATATATTTT; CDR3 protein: CASSGTRDRGTGNTIYF
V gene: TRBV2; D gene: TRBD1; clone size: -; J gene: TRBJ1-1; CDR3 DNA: TGTGCCAGCAGTGGCCGGACAGGTATGAACACTGAAGCTTTCTTT; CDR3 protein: CASSGRTGMNTEAFF
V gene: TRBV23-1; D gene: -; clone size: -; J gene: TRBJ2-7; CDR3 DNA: TGCGCCGGGAACCCCTCTCCAGTCCAGCCCGAAGCGGGCTACGAGCAGTACTTC; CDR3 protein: CAGNPSPVQPEAGYEQYF
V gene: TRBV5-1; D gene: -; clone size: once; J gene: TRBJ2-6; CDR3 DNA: TGCGCCAGCAGCTTACAGACCTCTGGGGCCAACGTCCTGACTTTC; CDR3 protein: CASSLQTSGANVLTF
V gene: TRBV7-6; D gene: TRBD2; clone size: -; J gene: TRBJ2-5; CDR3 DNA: TGTGCCAGCAGCTTAGGTCTAGCGGGGGGGGAAGAGACCCAGTACTTC; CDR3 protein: CASSLGLAGGEETQYF
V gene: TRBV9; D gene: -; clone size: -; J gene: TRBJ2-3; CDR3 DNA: TGTGCCAGCAGCGGGGTCTTCTTAGATACGCAGTATTTT; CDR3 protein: CASSGVFLDTQYF
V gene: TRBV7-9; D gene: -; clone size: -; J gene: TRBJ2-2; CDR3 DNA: TGTGCCAGCAACCAAAACACCGGGGAGCTGTTTTTT; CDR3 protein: CASNQNTGELFF
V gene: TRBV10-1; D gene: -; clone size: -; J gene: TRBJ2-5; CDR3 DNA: TGCGCCAGCCCCCAGCGCAAGACCCAGTACTTC; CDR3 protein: CASPQRKTQYF
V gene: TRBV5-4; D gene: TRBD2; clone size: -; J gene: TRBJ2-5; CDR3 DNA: TGTGCCAGCAGCAACCGCGGGCGGGGGAACCAAGAGACCCAGTACTTC; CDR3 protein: CASSNRGRGNQETQYF
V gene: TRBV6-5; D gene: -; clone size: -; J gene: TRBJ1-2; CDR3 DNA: TGTGCCAGCGGCGGGCGGGGCCCCTATGGCTACACCTTC; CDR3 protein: CASGGRGPYGYTF
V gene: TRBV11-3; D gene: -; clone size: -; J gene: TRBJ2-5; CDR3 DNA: TGTGCCAGCAGCCGAGAGCGACGAGAGACCCAGTACTTC; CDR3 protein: CASSRERRETQYF
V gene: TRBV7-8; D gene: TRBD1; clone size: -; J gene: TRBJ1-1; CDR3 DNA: TGTGCCAGCAGCTGGGACAGGGTTAACACTGAAGCTTTCTTT; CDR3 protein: CASSWDRVNTEAFF
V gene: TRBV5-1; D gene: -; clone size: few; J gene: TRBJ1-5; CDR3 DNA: TGCGCCAGCAGCTTGGAGGCCAATCAGCCCCAGCATTTT; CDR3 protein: CASSLEANQPQHF
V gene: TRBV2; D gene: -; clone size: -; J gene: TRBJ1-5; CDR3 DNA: TGTGCCAGCAGTGGGAATAGCAATCAGCCCCAGCATTTT; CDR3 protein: CASSGNSNQPQHF
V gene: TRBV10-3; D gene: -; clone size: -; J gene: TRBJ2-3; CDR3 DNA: TGTGCCATCAGTGGAGGTTCCTTGGGGCGATCCCACGTTGGCCCCACAGATACGCAGTATTTT; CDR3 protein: CAISGGSLGRSHVGPTDTQYF
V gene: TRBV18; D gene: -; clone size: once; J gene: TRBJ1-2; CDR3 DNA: TGTGCCAGCTCACCACCGCGGCAGGACTATGGCTACACCTTC; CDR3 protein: CASSPPRQDYGYTF
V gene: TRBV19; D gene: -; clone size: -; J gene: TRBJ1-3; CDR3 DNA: TGTGCCAGTAGTATGGGTTTGCCAGGGGCTGGAAACACCATATATTTT; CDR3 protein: CASSMGLPGAGNTIYF
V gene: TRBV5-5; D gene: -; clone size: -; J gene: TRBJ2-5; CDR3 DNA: TGTGCCAGCAGCTTGGAGCCAGGACAAGAGACCCAGTACTTC; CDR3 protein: CASSLEPGQETQYF
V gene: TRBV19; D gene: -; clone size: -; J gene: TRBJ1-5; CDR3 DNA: TGTGCCAGTAGTGCGGGGGCAGGCAATCAGCCCCAGCATTTT; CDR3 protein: CASSAGAGNQPQHF
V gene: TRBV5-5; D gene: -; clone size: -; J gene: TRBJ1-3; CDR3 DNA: TGTGCCAGCAGCTTCGCCGAGAGCTCTGGAAACACCATATATTTT; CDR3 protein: CASSFAESSGNTIYF
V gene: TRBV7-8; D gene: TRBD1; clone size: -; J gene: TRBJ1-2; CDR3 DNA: TGTGCCAGCAGCGCCCAGACAGGGAACTATGGCTACACCTTC; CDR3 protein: CASSAQTGNYGYTF
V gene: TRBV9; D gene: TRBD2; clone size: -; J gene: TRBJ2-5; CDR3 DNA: TGTGCCAGCAGCGTAGGGAATGGCGGGGGGGCTAGAGAGACCCAGTACTTC; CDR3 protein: CASSVGNGGGARETQYF
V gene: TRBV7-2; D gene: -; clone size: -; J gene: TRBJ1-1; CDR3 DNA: TGTGCCAGCAGCTTAGGACAGGTCACTGAAGCTTTCTTT; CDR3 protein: CASSLGQVTEAFF
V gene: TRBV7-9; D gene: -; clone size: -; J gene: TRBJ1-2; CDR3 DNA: TGTGCCAGCAGCTTAGGCGGCGGTGGGGCAGGATATGGCTACACCTTC; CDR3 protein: CASSLGGGGAGYGYTF
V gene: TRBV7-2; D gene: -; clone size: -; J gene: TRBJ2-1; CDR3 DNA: TGTGCCAGCAGCTTAACCGGGGTTGACTACAATGAGCAGTTCTTC; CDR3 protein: CASSLTGVDYNEQFF